The clone carrying this TCR beta chain was seen a handful of times. Its antigen is undetermined. Via the markers CD45RO/CCR7/CD25/CD127/CD95/CD27, stem cell-like memory, regulatory, central memory and naive CD4+ cells were sorted. The sample originates from a study of beta chain features in type 1 diabetes. Study-level information: Sorted cells from all samples, numbering almost 110 million, were examined. Study-wide findings and caveats: Moderate but significant shortening of TCRB CDR3s was recorded in all four CD4+ subsets from Type 1 diabetes patients. Short templates might get an advantage during PCR, and this would be equal in patients and controls.

Germline assignment: CDR1 SGHNT and CDR2 YENEEA. The CDR3 covers 14 residues. The germline V and J ends were trimmed by 6 bases and 1 base, with 10 bases remaining between them. The entirety of the isolated RNA underwent reverse transcription, so expressed TCRB transcripts were sequenced. Sequencing was performed with immunoSEQ multiplex PCR; in TCRdb, only in-frame clones are kept and a portion is missing. The sample carries roughly 150,000 clones, 7.5% to 9.5% recorded once. The sequence came from a woman between 18 and 29 years old with type 1 diabetes. The sample was central memory CD4+ T cells from blood. The gene calls are TRBV11-3 and TRBJ2-1; tentatively, D is TRBD2 (5 bases). CDR3 loop: CASREALSYNEQFF. For the CDR3, the DNA is TGTGCCAGCAGGGAGGCCTTATCCTACAATGAGCAGTTCTTC.